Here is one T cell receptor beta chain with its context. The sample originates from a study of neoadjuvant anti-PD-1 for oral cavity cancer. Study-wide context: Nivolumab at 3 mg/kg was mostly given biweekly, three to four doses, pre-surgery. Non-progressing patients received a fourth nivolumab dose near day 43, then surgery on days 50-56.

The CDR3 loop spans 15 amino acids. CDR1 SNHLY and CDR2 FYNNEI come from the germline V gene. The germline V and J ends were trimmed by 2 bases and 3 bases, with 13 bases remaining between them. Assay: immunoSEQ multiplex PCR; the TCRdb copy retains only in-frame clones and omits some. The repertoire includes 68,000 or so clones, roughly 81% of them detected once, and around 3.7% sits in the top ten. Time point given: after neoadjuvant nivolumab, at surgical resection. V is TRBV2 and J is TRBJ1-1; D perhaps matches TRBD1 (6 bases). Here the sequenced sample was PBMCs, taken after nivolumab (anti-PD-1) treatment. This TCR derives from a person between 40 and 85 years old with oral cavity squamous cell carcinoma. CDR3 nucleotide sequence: TGTGCCAGCAGTGAACGGGGGGCGGCGGACACTGAAGCTTTCTTT. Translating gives CASSERGAADTEAFF.